The sequence of this T cell receptor (beta chain) was determined in a study of T-cell memory formation after mild COVID-19 (dated by TCRdb to about 2021). Regarding the study in general: Most TCR sequence clusters were specific to one of the two donors. Longitudinal TCRalpha and TCRbeta repertoire sequencing tracked T-cell clones expanding and contracting after mild COVID-19 in a couple of donors. Two young, previously healthy adult volunteers, one female and one male, were included in the cohort. Study-level results and caveats: Some responding clones were detected in pre-infection memory, suggesting pre-existing cross-reactive memory T cells joined the SARS-CoV-2 response. Clones that contracted from day 15 to 85 showed balanced CD4/CD8 phenotypes, whereas a second wave of clones that expanded from day 15 to 37 leaned towards CD4+. Contracting CD4+ clones were located mainly in the CM and EM memory subsets, whereas CD8+ clones were found to be enriched in EMRA. SARS-CoV-2 specificity was not confirmed for the second-wave clones peaking on day 37. Only two mild cases were covered by the study, and larger cohorts that include severe cases with pre-infection samples were considered necessary.

PBMCs were isolated by Ficoll-Paque density gradient centrifugation. The instrument was an Illumina NovaSeq 6000. TCRalpha and TCRbeta cDNA libraries were built by 5'RACE with constant-segment primers, adding sample barcodes and unique molecular identifiers. RNA was extracted from every sample with Trizol reagent. Libraries were amplified in two PCR steps, with a second sample barcode and Illumina TruSeq adapters added in the second step. Sequencing of the libraries was done on an Illumina NovaSeq, producing 2 x 150 bp paired-end reads. On the authors' methods: With migec v1.2.7, reads were demultiplexed and then collapsed into UMI-guided consensus sequences. Using mixcr v2.1.11, the UMI consensuses were aligned to TRA and TRB V and J templates and assembled into clonotypes. Clonotypes were classified as expanded or contracted when called significant by both edgeR and NoisET, with noise models trained on biological replicates. edgeR calls used a false discovery rate-adjusted p below 0.01 and a log2 fold-change threshold of 1. As an exploratory analysis of dynamics, max-normalized trajectories of the 1000 most abundant clonotypes were examined with PCA combined with hierarchical clustering. Each responding clone was given a CD4 or CD8 phenotype based on the CD4+ and CD8+ repertoires, which had been sequenced separately. TCRdb reworked the public reads: Q25 trimming with fastp, MiXCR clone assembly, productive beta chains retained. Duplicate CDR3 protein sequences are folded into a single record with the most common DNA and genes. The V and J calls shown here were made by TCRdb, not taken from the authors' results. Present in this sample are under 150,000 distinct CDR3 sequences, 20% to 25% of which were seen just once. Around 40% of the sample goes to the ten largest clones.

From the cysteine through the phenylalanine, the CDR3 covers 13 amino acids. The CDR3 DNA has 39 bases and is translated from base 1. CDR1 is given as SGHTA and CDR2 as FQGNSA, both from the germline V gene. V drops 4 bases and J drops 7 bases, leaving 13 bases in between. Notes on this clonotype: The antigen it binds to is not known. Per-base quality was not reported, and no clone a single base away is much larger than it.

The chain uses TRBV7-2 and TRBJ1-2; TRBD1 could be the D gene, as 5 bases match. This receptor was identified in a man aged 18 to 29 who had mild COVID-19 (a few samples of this study predate the infection). The sample titles of this study are shuffled in the database, so cell type and time point are left out; the donor was told from shared clones. The sequenced sample consisted of PBMCs or a T cell subset sorted from them (not recorded which). DNA sequence: TGTGCCAGCAGCTCCTCAGGGAAGGCTGGCTACACCTTC. It codes for CASSSSGKAGYTF.